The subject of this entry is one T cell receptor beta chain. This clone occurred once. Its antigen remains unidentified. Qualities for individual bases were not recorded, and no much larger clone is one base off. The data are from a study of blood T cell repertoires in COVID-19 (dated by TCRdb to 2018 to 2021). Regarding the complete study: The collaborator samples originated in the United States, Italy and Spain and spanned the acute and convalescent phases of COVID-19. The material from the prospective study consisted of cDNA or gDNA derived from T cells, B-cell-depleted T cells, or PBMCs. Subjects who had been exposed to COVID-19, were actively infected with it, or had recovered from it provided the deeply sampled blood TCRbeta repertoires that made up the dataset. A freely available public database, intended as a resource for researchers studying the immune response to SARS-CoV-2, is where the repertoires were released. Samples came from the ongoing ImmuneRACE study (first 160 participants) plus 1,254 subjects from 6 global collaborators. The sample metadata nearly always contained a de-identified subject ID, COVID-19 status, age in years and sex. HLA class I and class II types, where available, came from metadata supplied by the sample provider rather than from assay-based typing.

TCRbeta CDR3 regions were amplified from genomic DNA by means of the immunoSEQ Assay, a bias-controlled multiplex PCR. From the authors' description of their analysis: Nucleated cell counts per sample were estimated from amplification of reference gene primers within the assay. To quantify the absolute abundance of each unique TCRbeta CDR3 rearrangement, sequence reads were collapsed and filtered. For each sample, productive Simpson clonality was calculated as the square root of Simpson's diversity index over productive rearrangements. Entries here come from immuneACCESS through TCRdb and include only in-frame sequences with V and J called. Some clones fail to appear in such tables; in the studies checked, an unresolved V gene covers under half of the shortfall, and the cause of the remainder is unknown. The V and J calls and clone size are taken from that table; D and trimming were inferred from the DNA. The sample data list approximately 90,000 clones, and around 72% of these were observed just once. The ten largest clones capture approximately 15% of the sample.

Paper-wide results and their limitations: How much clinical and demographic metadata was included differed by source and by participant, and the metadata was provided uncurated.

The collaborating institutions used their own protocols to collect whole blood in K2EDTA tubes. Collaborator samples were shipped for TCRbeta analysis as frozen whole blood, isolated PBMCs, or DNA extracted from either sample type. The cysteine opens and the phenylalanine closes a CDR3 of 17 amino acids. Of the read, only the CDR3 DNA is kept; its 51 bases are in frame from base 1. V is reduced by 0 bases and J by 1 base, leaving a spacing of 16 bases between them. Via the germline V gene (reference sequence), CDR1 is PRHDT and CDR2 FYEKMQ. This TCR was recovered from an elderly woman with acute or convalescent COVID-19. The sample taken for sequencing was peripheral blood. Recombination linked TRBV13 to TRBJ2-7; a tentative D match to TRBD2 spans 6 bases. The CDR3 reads CASSLGVADPRSYEQYF. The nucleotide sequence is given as TGTGCCAGCAGCTTAGGTGTAGCGGACCCAAGATCCTACGAGCAGTACTTC.